This TCR beta chain stems from a study of blood T cell repertoires in COVID-19. Study as a whole: Acute and convalescent COVID-19 samples came from the United States, Italy and Spain. PBMCs, B-cell-depleted T cells, or T cells provided the cDNA or gDNA that made up the material.

Only one count was recorded for this clone. The authors' processing: Quantification of nucleated cells was approximated via reference gene primer amplification. This table comes from immunoSEQ multiplex PCR, and its TCRdb copy is limited to in-frame clones, with some not included. The V and J calls and clone size were taken over from that table, and D and trimming were inferred from the DNA. The table includes approximately 240,000 clones, 80% to 85% detected once. The specimen was peripheral blood. The TCR originated in an older woman with acute or convalescent COVID-19.

Here the CDR3 DNA reads TGTGCCAGCAGCCAAGAGAGGGAAATGAACACTGAAGCTTTCTTT. Its translation: CASSQEREMNTEAFF. The V gene is TRBV3-1 (or the pseudogene TRBV3-2), the J gene TRBJ1-1, with D unresolved. The CDR3 loop spans 15 amino acids. V was shortened by 0 bases and J by 0 bases, with 8 bases between the two germline ends. From germline, CDR1 is LGHDT and CDR2 YNNKEL (reference sequence).